This is a list of T cell receptor beta chains from one sample in a study of blood T cell repertoires in COVID-19. Using immunoSEQ multiplex PCR, the repertoire was profiled, and TCRdb retains in-frame clones only, with some absent. The sample holds 90,000 to 150,000 clones; 75% to 80% are singletons and the top ten take roughly 7.3%. Source material: peripheral blood. The receptors shown here come from a human donor in a cohort sampled during active COVID-19. Both conserved end residues are part of each CDR3. D genes are given only for firm matches. Expanded clones get a size class; other rows say once, few or many, or leave the size out.

d_call: TRBD1
v_call: TRBV5-6
j_call: TRBJ1-2
clone_size: NA
cdr3_aa: CASSLAAGGGYGYTF
cdr3_nt: TGTGCCAGCAGCTTGGCTGCAGGGGGTGGGTATGGCTACACCTTC

d_call: NA
v_call: TRBV6-5
j_call: TRBJ1-2
clone_size: NA
cdr3_aa: CASSSAPRSYGYTF
cdr3_nt: TGTGCCAGCAGTTCCGCCCCCAGGTCCTATGGCTACACCTTC

d_call: TRBD1
v_call: TRBV9
j_call: TRBJ1-4
clone_size: NA
cdr3_aa: CASSPHILQGDEKLFF
cdr3_nt: TGTGCCAGCAGCCCTCACATCCTACAGGGGGACGAAAAACTGTTTTTT

d_call: NA
v_call: TRBV4-1
j_call: TRBJ1-2
clone_size: NA
cdr3_aa: CASSQDSTGLANYGYTF
cdr3_nt: TGCGCCAGCAGCCAAGATTCGACTGGGCTAGCGAACTATGGCTACACCTTC

d_call: TRBD1
v_call: TRBV19
j_call: TRBJ1-5
clone_size: NA
cdr3_aa: CASSMSGGQGHQPQHF
cdr3_nt: TGTGCCAGTAGTATGTCGGGGGGACAGGGCCATCAGCCCCAGCATTTT

d_call: NA
v_call: TRBV7-9
j_call: TRBJ2-7
clone_size: NA
cdr3_aa: CASSLRDLIYEQYF
cdr3_nt: TGTGCCAGCAGCCTCAGGGATTTAATTTACGAGCAGTACTTC

d_call: NA
v_call: TRBV7-9
j_call: TRBJ2-7
clone_size: NA
cdr3_aa: CASSHKGTSSYEQYF
cdr3_nt: TGTGCCAGCAGCCATAAAGGGACTTCCTCCTACGAGCAGTACTTC

d_call: TRBD2
v_call: TRBV28
j_call: TRBJ2-3
clone_size: NA
cdr3_aa: CASIAAGVPTDTQYF
cdr3_nt: TGTGCCAGCATCGCAGCGGGAGTTCCCACAGATACGCAGTATTTT

d_call: NA
v_call: TRBV4-1
j_call: TRBJ1-1
clone_size: NA
cdr3_aa: CASSHDRWAGEAFF
cdr3_nt: TGCGCCAGCAGCCATGACCGGTGGGCAGGGGAAGCTTTCTTT

d_call: TRBD2
v_call: TRBV9
j_call: TRBJ2-7
clone_size: NA
cdr3_aa: CASSAAGTSYEQYF
cdr3_nt: TGTGCCAGCAGCGCCGCCGGGACTAGCTACGAGCAGTACTTC

d_call: NA
v_call: TRBV5-4
j_call: TRBJ2-6
clone_size: once
cdr3_aa: CASSLWHSGANVLTF
cdr3_nt: TGTGCCAGCAGCTTGTGGCACTCTGGGGCCAACGTCCTGACTTTC

d_call: NA
v_call: TRBV6-5
j_call: TRBJ2-5
clone_size: once
cdr3_aa: CASGRRQETQYF
cdr3_nt: TGTGCCAGCGGGCGCCGCCAAGAGACCCAGTACTTC

d_call: NA
v_call: TRBV3-1/TRBV3-2
j_call: TRBJ2-6
clone_size: NA
cdr3_aa: CASSQMTGDFFSGANVLTF
cdr3_nt: TGTGCCAGCAGCCAGATGACAGGAGACTTTTTCTCTGGGGCCAACGTCCTGACTTTC

d_call: NA
v_call: TRBV7-9
j_call: TRBJ1-1
clone_size: few
cdr3_aa: CASSRTTGPNAEAFF
cdr3_nt: TGTGCCAGCAGCCGGACGACAGGCCCGAACGCTGAAGCTTTCTTT